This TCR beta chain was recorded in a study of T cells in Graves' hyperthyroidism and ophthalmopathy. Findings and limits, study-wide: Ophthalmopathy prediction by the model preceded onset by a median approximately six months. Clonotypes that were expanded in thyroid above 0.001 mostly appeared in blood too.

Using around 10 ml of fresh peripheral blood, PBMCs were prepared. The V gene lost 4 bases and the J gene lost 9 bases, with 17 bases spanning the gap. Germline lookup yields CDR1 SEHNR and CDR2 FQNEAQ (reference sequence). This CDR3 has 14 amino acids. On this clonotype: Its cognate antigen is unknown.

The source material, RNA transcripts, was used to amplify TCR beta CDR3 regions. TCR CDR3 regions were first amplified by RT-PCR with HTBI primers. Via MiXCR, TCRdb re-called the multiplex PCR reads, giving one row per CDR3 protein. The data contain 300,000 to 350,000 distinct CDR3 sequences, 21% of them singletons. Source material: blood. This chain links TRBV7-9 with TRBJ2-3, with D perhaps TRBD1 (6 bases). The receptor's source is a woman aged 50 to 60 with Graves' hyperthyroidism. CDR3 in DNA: TGTGCCAGCAGCTCCCCGGACAGTTGGGTCACGCAGTATTTT. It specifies CASSSPDSWVTQYF.